Included here is one T cell receptor beta chain sequence, with context. Clones were sequenced by immunoSEQ multiplex PCR, and TCRdb holds only the in-frame ones, with some missing. Here the sample spans around 78,000 clones, 94% being singletons. V lost 0 bases and J lost 7, with 11 bases in between. The germline V gene encodes CDR1 SGHRS and CDR2 YFSETQ. CDR3 length: 14 amino acids. The data originate from a study of technical replicates of blood from a few donors. The sequence derives from a human donor in good health. Sequencing was carried out using T cells isolated from PBMCs. The V gene is TRBV5-1, the J gene TRBJ1-5; D is ambiguous. The CDR3: CASSLETGSQPQHF. Here the CDR3 DNA reads TGCGCCAGCAGCTTGGAAACGGGATCCCAGCCCCAGCATTTT.